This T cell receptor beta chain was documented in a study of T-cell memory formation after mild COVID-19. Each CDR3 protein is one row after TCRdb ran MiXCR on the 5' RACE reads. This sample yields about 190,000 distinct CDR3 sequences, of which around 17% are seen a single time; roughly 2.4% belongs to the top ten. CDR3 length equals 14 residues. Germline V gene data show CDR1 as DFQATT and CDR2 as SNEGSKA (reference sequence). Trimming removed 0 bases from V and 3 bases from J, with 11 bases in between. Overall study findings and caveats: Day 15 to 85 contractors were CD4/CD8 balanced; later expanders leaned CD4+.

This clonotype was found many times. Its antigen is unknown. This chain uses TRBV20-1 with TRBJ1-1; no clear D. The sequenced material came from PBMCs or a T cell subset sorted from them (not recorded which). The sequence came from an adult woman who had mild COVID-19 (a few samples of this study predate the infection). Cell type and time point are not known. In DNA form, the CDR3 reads TGCAGTGCTAGAGATCGAGTACGGTACACTGAAGCTTTCTTT. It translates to CSARDRVRYTEAFF.